The text below deals with one TCR beta chain. This specimen comes from a study of blood T cell repertoires in COVID-19. Overall study context: Sample material is recorded as cDNA or gDNA derived from T cells, B-cell-depleted T cells, or PBMCs.

Germline V gives CDR1 LGHDT, CDR2 YNNKEL (reference sequence). The ends lost 5 bases at V and 12 bases at J; junction bases unmatched: 11. There are 16 residues in the CDR3. Assay: immunoSEQ multiplex PCR; the TCRdb copy retains only in-frame clones and omits some. Of 150,000 to 200,000 clones listed, around three quarters are singletons. The V and J genes are TRBV3-1 (or the pseudogene TRBV3-2) and TRBJ2-1, with 15 bases matching TRBD2. The sequence derives from a man aged 70 or older with active or convalescent COVID-19. Sequenced material: peripheral blood. The CDR3 nucleotides are TGTGCCAGCAGCGACCCCGGACTAGCGGGGGGGCCTGGGCAGTTCTTC. Residues: CASSDPGLAGGPGQFF.